Each of the 7 T cell receptor beta chains below was sequenced from the same sample in a study of blood T cells in healthy people across ages. The use of a sample-barcoded 5' primer and a J-beta primer mix characterized a second PCR of roughly 7 to 11 cycles. TCRdb passed the 5' RACE reads through MiXCR, listing each CDR3 protein once. The profile shows roughly 800,000 distinct CDR3 sequences, roughly 64% of them singletons. The sample was blood. These receptors all come from a man aged 25-45 years in good health.

The V and J genes are TRBV7-2 and TRBJ2-5; no clear D gene. The germline gives CDR1 SGHTA, CDR2 FQGNSA. The CDR3 extends over 14 amino acids. V shed 2 bases and J shed 5 bases, with 12 bases lying between them. This CDR3 reads CASSLSSTLETQYF. The CDR3 DNA reads as TGTGCCAGCAGCTTATCATCGACATTGGAGACCCAGTACTTC.

This chain uses TRBV5-1 with TRBJ2-1, with a tentative D call TRBD1 (5 bases). V was cut by 0 bases and J by 12 bases, with 10 bases left in between. This CDR3 region has 12 residues. Germline CDR1 and CDR2: SGHRS and YFSETQ. CDR3 residues: CASSLDGHGQFF. For the CDR3, the DNA is TGCGCCAGCAGCTTGGATGGACACGGGCAGTTCTTC.

The chain joins TRBV25-1 to TRBJ2-7, with 7 nucleotides matching TRBD2. The CDR3 is 15 residues long. The germline V gene encodes CDR1 MGHDK and CDR2 SYGVNS. Unmatched junction bases numbered 8, after V lost 4 bases and J lost 2 bases. This CDR3 reads CASSGTSGNAYEQYF. The CDR3 DNA reads TGTGCCAGCAGTGGAACAAGCGGGAACGCCTACGAGCAGTACTTC.

The genes are TRBV4-3 and TRBJ2-1, with no clear D. Trimming left V 1 base short and J 9 bases short, with 13 bases between. Germline V gene data show CDR1 as LGHNA and CDR2 as YSLEER. This CDR3 contains 14 residues. This CDR3 is CASSQALQRSEQFF. CDR3 nucleotide sequence: TGCGCCAGCAGCCAAGCCCTTCAAAGGTCTGAGCAGTTCTTC.

V is TRBV20-1 and J is TRBJ2-7; 9 bases fit TRBD1. The V gene end was trimmed by 6 bases and the J gene end by 7 bases; junction bases not matched to a gene: 13. This CDR3 has 14 residues. Germline lookup yields CDR1 DFQATT and CDR2 SNEGSKA (reference sequence). The CDR3 nucleotides are TGCAGTGCCCGGGACAGGGTGTTAAACAATGAGCAGTACTTC. Translating it yields CSARDRVLNNEQYF.

This clonotype turned up a few times. The rearrangement joins TRBV7-9 to TRBJ2-3, with 9 bases aligning to TRBD2. This CDR3 has 20 amino acids. Germline V gene lookup returns CDR1 SEHNR and CDR2 FQNEAQ (reference sequence). V trimming: 5 bases; J trimming: 7 bases; junction bases outside the gene matches: 25. The CDR3 DNA reads TGTGCCAGCAGCAAGGGGACCTCAGGGCCCACTAGCGGGCTTCTATATACGCAGTATTTT. Protein: CASSKGTSGPTSGLLYTQYF.

V and J are TRBV11-2 and TRBJ2-3; TRBD2 aligns across 8 bases. The CDR3 sequence is 15 residues long. CDR1 is SGHAT, CDR2 FQNNGV, per germline. The V gene end was trimmed by 3 bases and the J gene end by 5 bases; junction bases not matched to a gene: 7. In DNA form, the CDR3 reads TGTGCCAGCAGCTTCTCCAGCGGGAGAATAGATACGCAGTATTTT. Its protein product is CASSFSSGRIDTQYF.